This TCR beta chain was observed in a study of T cell responses to AZD1222 COVID-19 vaccine. About this clone itself: Its specificity is unknown. Within the sample, other DNA sequences also encode this same CDR3.

TCRdb's table, derived via immunoSEQ multiplex PCR, lists solely in-frame clones and lacks some. The profile shows about 120,000 clones, 75% to 95% of them singletons. The CDR3 covers 11 residues. V was clipped by 6 bases and J by 4 bases, with 10 bases between them. Germline-derived CDR1 and CDR2 are DFQATT and SNEGSKA (reference sequence). Points from the study as a whole: Sampling captured repertoires only after the peak T cell response. The breadth and depth of Spike-specific TCRs increased once two AZD1222 doses had been given. Clonal diversity was possibly underestimated, and the donors were mostly white British, with more females. AZD1222 recipients seropositive at baseline numbered only six or seven.

The chain employs TRBV20-1 and TRBJ2-7; possibly TRBD1 for D (5 bases). This TCR derives from an adult who received the MenACWY meningococcal vaccine as a control. Specimen: peripheral blood, collected 28 days after the second dose of the MenACWY control vaccine. The CDR3 nucleotides are TGCAGTGCACCAACAGGTTACGAGCAGTACTTC. This encodes CSAPTGYEQYF.